This T cell receptor (beta chain) was captured by sequencing in a study of response to subunit inactivated influenza vaccine. The germline gives CDR1 SGDLS, CDR2 YYNGEE. Deletions cut 0 bases from V and 2 bases from J, with 13 bases between. CDR3 length: 16 amino acids. Comments on this clonotype: The antigen remains unidentified.

Findings of the study overall: The authors offered the suggestion that each seasonal influenza vaccination recruits few new T cells.

Each CDR3 protein is one row after TCRdb ran MiXCR on the RT-PCR reads. The data hold over 450,000 distinct CDR3 sequences, with approximately 13% observed a single time. The source material was PBMCs from blood, sampled around seven weeks after vaccination. The TCR comes from a man aged 50 or older who received an inactivated influenza vaccine. J is TRBJ2-3 and V is TRBV9; no reliable D call. The CDR3 loop is CASSVAGFEFTDTQYF. The CDR3 bases are TGTGCCAGCAGCGTAGCCGGCTTCGAATTCACAGATACGCAGTATTTT.